This TCR beta chain comes out of a study of T cells after yellow fever vaccination. Notes on the study in general: Post-booster reappearance was seen for most primary-vaccination clones (96% CD4, around 91% CD8).

The CDR3 extends over 15 amino acids. The V end lost 7 bases, the J end lost 3 bases, and 18 bases lay between the germline ends. Researchers made TCR cDNA using 5'RACE template switching, and this step added a universal primer site and UMIs. Each CDR3 protein is one row after TCRdb ran MiXCR on the 5' RACE reads. The table records around 360,000 distinct CDR3 sequences, under 14% of them present only once. This clonotype has a count of ten or more. Antigen unknown. This TCR was recovered from a man younger than 35 who received the YFV17D yellow fever vaccine. The chain has TRBV12-3 or TRBV12-4 and TRBJ1-2; unclear D gene. Source: PBMCs, taken on the day of the first yellow fever vaccination. The CDR3 spells CASTYDLLRYYGYTF. In DNA, the CDR3 is TGTGCCAGCACCTATGACCTTTTGCGGTACTATGGCTACACCTTC.